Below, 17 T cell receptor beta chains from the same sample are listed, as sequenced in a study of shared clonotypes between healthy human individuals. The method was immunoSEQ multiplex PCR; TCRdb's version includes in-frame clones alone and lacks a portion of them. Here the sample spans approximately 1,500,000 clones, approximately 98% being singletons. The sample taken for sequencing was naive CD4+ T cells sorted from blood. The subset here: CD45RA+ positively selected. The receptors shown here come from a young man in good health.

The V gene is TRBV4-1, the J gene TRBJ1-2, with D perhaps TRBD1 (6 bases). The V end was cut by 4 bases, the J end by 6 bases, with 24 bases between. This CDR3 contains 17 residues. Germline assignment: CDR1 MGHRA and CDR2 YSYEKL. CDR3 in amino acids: CASSLSGQGMPSDGYTF. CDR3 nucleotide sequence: TGCGCCAGCAGCCTGTCCGGGCAGGGGATGCCTTCTGATGGCTACACCTTC.

This CDR3 reads CSVAGTGLGYTF. In DNA, the CDR3 is TGCAGCGTTGCCGGGACAGGTCTCGGCTACACCTTC. V usage is TRBV29-1 and J usage is TRBJ1-2; TRBD1 agrees at 8 bases. The CDR3 runs to 12 residues. Germline V gene data show CDR1 as SQVTM and CDR2 as ANQGSEA. Trimming at V came to 4 bases and at J to 8 bases, leaving 6 bases not matched to a gene.

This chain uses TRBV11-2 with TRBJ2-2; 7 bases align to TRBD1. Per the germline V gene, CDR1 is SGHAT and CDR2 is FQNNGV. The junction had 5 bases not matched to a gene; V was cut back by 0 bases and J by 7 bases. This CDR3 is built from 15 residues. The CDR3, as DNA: TGTGCCAGCAGCTTAGATGCAGGGGGTTACGGGGAGCTGTTTTTT. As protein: CASSLDAGGYGELFF.

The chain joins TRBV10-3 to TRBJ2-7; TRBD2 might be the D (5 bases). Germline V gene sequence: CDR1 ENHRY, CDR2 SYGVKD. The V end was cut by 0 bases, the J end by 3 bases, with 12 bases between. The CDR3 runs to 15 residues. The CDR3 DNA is TGTGCCATCAGTGAGTCCCACTCGGGATACTACGAGCAGTACTTC. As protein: CAISESHSGYYEQYF.

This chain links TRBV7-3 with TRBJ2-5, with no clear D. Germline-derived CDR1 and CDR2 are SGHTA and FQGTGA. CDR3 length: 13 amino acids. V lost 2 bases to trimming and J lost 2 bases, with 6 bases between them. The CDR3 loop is CASSLGAQETQYF. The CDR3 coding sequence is TGTGCCAGCAGCTTAGGAGCACAAGAGACCCAGTACTTC.

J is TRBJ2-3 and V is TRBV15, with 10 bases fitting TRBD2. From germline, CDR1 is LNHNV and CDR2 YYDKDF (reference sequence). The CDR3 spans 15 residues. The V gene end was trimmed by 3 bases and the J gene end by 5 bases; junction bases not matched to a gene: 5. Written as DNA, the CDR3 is TGTGCCACCAGCAGCCGGACTAGCGGACTAGATACGCAGTATTTT. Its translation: CATSSRTSGLDTQYF. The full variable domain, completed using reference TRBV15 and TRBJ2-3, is DAMVIQNPRYQVTQFGKPVTLSCSQTLNHNVMYWYQQKSSQAPKLLFHYYDKDFNNEADTPDNFQSRRPNTSFCFLDIRSPGLGDTAMYLCATSSRTSGLDTQYFGPGTRLTVL.

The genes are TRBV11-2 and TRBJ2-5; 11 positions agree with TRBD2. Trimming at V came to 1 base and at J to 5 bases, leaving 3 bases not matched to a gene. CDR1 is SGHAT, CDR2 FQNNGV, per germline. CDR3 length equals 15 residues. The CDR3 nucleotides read TGTGCCAGCAGCTTAGTATTAGCGGGAGGGGAGACCCAGTACTTC. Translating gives CASSLVLAGGETQYF.

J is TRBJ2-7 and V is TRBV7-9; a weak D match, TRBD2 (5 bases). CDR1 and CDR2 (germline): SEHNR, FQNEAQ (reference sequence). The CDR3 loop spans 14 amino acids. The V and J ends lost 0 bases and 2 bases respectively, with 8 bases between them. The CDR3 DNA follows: TGTGCCAGCAGCTTAGCCGGGAACCCCTACGAGCAGTACTTC. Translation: CASSLAGNPYEQYF. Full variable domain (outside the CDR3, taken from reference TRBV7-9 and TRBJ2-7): DTGVSQNPRHKITKRGQNVTFRCDPISEHNRLYWYRQTLGQGPEFLTYFQNEAQLEKSRLLSDRFSAERPKGSFSTLEIQRTEQGDSAMYLCASSLAGNPYEQYFGPGTRLTVT.

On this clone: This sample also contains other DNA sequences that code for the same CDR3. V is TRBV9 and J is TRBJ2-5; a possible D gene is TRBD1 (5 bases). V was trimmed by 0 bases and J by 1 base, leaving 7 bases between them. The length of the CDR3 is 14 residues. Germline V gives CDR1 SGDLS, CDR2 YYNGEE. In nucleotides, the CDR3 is TGTGCCAGCAGCGTAGGTCAGGGCCAAGAGACCCAGTACTTC. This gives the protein CASSVGQGQETQYF.

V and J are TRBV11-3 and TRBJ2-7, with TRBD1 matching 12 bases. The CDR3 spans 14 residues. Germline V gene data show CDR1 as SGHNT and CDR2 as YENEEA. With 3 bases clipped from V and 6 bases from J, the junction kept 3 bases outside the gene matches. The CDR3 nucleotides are TGTGCCAGCAGCTTGGGACAGGGGGCCCGCGAGCAGTACTTC. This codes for CASSLGQGAREQYF.

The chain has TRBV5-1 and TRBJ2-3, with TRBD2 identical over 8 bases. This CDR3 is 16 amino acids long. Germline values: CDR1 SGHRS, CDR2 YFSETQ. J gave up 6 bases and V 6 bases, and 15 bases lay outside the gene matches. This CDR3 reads CASKPLGTRSSDTQYF. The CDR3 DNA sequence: TGCGCCAGCAAGCCCCTCGGGACTAGAAGCTCTGATACGCAGTATTTT.

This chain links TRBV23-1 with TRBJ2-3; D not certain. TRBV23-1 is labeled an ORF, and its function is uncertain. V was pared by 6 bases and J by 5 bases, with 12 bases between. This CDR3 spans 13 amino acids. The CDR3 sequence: CASSWVIGDTQYF. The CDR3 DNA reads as TGCGCCAGCAGCTGGGTAATTGGAGATACGCAGTATTTT.

The CDR3 DNA follows: TGTGCCAGCAGCCCTAGCCCCCCCAACGAGCAGTACTTC. This translates into CASSPSPPNEQYF. The J gene is TRBJ2-7, the V gene TRBV5-4; possibly TRBD2 for D (5 bases). V was clipped by 4 bases and J by 5 bases, with 13 bases between them. Germline lookup yields CDR1 SGHNT and CDR2 YYREEE (reference sequence). There are 13 residues in the CDR3. The whole variable domain, filled in from reference TRBV5-4 and TRBJ2-7, reads ETGVTQSPTHLIKTRGQQVTLRCSSQSGHNTVSWYQQALGQGPQFIFQYYREEENGRGNFPPRFSGLQFPNYSSELNVNALELDDSALYLCASSPSPPNEQYFGPGTRLTVT.

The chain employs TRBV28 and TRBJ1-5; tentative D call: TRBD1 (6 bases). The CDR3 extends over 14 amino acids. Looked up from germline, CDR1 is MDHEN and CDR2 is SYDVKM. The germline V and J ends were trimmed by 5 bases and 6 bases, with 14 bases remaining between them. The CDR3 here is CASSPGAARQPQHF. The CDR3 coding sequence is TGTGCCAGCAGTCCAGGGGCGGCTCGTCAGCCCCAGCATTTT.

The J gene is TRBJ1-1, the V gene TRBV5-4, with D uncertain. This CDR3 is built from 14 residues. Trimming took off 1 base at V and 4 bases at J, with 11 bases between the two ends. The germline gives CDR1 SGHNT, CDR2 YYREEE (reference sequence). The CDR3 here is CASSLSGGGTEAFF. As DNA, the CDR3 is TGTGCCAGCAGCTTGTCAGGAGGCGGCACTGAAGCTTTCTTT.

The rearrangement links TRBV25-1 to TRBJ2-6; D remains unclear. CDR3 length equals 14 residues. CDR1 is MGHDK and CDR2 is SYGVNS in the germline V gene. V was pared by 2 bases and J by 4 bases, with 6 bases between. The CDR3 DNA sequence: TGTGCCAGCAGTGAAGGGCACGGGGCCAACGTCCTGACTTTC. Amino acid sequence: CASSEGHGANVLTF.

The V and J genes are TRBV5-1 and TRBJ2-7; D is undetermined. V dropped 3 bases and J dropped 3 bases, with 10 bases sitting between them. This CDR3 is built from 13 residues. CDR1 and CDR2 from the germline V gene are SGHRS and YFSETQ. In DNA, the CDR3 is TGCGCCAGCAGCTCAACGGTAGACTACGAGCAGTACTTC. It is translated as CASSSTVDYEQYF.